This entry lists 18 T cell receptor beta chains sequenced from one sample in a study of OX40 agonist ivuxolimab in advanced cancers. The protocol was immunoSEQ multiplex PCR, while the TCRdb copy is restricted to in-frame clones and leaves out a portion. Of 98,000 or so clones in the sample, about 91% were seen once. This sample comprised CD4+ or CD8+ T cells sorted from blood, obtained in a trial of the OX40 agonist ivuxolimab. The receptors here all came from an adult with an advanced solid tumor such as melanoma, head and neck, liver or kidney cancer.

CDR3 protein: CASSSRDGELFF. The CDR3, as DNA: TGTGCCAGCAGCTCCCGGGACGGGGAGCTGTTTTTT. V is TRBV11-3 and J is TRBJ2-2, with a possible D match to TRBD2 (5 bases). The CDR3 is 12 amino acids. V dropped 4 bases and J dropped 7 bases, with 7 bases sitting between them. Germline V gene data show CDR1 as SGHNT and CDR2 as YENEEA.

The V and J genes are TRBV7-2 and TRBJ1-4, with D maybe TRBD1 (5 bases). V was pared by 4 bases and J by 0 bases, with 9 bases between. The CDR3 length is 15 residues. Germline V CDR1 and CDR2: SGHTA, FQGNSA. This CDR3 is CASSSQVATNEKLFF. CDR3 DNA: TGTGCCAGCAGCTCACAGGTGGCAACTAATGAAAAACTGTTTTTT.

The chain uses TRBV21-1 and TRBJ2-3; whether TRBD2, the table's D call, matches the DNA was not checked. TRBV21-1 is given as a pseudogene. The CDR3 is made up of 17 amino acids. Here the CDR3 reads CARTSGRGAFSTDTQYF. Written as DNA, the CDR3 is TGTGCCAGGACTAGCGGGAGAGGGGCCTTTAGCACAGATACGCAGTATTTT.

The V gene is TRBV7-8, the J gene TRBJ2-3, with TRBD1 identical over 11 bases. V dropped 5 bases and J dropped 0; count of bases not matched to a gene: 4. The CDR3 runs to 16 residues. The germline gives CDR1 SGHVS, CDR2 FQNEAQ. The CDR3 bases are TGTGCCAGCAGCCTATGGACAGGGGGCAGCACAGATACGCAGTATTTT. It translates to CASSLWTGGSTDTQYF.

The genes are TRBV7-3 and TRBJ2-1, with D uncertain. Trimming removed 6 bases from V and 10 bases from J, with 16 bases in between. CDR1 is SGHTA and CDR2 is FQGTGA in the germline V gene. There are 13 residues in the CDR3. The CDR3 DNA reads TGTGCCAGCAGTCTACTCGTAGTGGGAGAGCAGTTCTTC. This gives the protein CASSLLVVGEQFF.

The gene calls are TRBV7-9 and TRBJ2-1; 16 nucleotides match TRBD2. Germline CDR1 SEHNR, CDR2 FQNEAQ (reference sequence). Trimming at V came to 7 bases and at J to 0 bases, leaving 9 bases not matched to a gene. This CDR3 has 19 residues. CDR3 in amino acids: CASNLPGLAGGSSYNEQFF. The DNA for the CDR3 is TGTGCCAGCAACCTTCCGGGACTAGCGGGAGGGAGCTCCTACAATGAGCAGTTCTTC.

The CDR3 DNA sequence: TGTGCCAGTAGTCCCTTTTTGACAGAATTGCTCTACGAGCAGTACTTC. Translating gives CASSPFLTELLYEQYF. The V and J genes are TRBV19 and TRBJ2-7; perhaps TRBD1 as D (5 bases). Germline-derived CDR1 and CDR2 are LNHDA and SQIVND (reference sequence). The germline V and J ends were trimmed by 5 bases and 3 bases, with 20 bases remaining between them. The CDR3 is made up of 16 amino acids.

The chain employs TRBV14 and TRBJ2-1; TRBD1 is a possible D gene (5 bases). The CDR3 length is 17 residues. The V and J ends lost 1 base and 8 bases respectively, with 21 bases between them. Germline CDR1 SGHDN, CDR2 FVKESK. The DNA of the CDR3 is TGTGCCAGCAGCCAAGCCCCGGGCAGGGTGAATTTGTATGAGCAGTTCTTC. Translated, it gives CASSQAPGRVNLYEQFF. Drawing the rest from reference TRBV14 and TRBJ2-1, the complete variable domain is EAGVTQFPSHSVIEKGQTVTLRCDPISGHDNLYWYRRVMGKEIKFLLHFVKESKQDESGMPNNRFLAERTGGTYSTLKVQPAELEDSGVYFCASSQAPGRVNLYEQFFGPGTRLTVL.

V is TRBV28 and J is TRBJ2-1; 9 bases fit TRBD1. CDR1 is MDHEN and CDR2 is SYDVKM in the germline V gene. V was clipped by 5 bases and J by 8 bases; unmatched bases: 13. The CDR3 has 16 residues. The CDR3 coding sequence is TGTGCCAGCAGTCAATTAGGGGACAGGGCACGATATGAGCAGTTCTTC. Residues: CASSQLGDRARYEQFF.

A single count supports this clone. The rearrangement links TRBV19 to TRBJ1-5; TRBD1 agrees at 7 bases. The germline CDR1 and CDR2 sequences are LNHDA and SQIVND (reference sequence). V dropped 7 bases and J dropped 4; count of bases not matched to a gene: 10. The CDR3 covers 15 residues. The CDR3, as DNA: TGTGCCAGTACCGTGGTCGGGACAGATAATCAGCCCCAGCATTTT. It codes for CASTVVGTDNQPQHF.

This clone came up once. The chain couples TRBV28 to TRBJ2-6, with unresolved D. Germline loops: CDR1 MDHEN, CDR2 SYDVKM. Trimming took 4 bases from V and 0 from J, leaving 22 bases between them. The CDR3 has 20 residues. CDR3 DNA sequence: TGTGCCAGCAGTTCCACCTCTCATTGGCTCGACTTCTCTGGGGCCAACGTCCTGACTTTC. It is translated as CASSSTSHWLDFSGANVLTF.

CDR3 in DNA: TGTGCCAGCAGTTCCAGCCGGTTTCACAATGAGCAGTTCTTC. This sequence encodes CASSSSRFHNEQFF. The chain has TRBV27 and TRBJ2-1, with D unclear. V gave up 4 bases and J gave up 5 bases, with 12 bases separating them. The CDR3 has 14 residues. Germline V gene lookup returns CDR1 MNHEY and CDR2 SMNVEV (reference sequence).

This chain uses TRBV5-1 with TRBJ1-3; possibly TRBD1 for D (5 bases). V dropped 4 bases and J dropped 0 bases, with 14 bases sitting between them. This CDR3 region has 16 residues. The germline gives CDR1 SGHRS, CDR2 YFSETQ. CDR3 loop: CASSASGPDSGNTIYF. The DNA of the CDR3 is TGCGCCAGCAGCGCATCGGGACCAGACTCTGGAAACACCATATATTTT.

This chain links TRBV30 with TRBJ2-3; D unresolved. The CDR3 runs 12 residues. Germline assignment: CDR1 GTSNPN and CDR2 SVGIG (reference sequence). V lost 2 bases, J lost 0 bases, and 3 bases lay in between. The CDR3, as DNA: TGTGCCTGGAGTCCTAGCACAGATACGCAGTATTTT. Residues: CAWSPSTDTQYF.

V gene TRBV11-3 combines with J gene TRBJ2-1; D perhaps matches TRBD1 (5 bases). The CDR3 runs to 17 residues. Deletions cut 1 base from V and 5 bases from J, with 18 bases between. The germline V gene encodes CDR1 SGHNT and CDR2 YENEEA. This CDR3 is CASSLGSGSSYNNEQFF. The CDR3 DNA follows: TGTGCCAGCAGCTTAGGGTCAGGGTCAAGCTACAACAATGAGCAGTTCTTC.

In DNA, the CDR3 is TGTGCCAGCAGTCAGGGTCAGGGGTTTAATGAAAAACTGTTTTTT. The encoded protein is CASSQGQGFNEKLFF. The V call is TRBV27, the J call TRBJ1-4; perhaps TRBD1 as D (6 bases). The CDR3 spans 15 residues. V lost 5 bases and J 4 bases, leaving 14 bases between the germline ends. The germline V gene encodes CDR1 MNHEY and CDR2 SMNVEV (reference sequence).

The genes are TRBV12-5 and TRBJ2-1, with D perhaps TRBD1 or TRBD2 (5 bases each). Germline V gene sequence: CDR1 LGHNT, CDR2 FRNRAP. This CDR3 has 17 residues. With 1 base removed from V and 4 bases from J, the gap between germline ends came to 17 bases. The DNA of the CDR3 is TGTGCTAGTGGTTTGGCAGGGACCGCCTTGGAGTACAATGAGCAGTTCTTC. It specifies CASGLAGTALEYNEQFF.

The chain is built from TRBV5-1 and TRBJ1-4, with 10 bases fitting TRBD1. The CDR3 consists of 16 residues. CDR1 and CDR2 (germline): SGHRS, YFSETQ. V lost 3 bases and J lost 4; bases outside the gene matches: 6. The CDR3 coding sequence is TGCGCCAGCAGCTCGGAGGGACAGGGGCTTAATGAAAAACTGTTTTTT. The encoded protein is CASSSEGQGLNEKLFF.